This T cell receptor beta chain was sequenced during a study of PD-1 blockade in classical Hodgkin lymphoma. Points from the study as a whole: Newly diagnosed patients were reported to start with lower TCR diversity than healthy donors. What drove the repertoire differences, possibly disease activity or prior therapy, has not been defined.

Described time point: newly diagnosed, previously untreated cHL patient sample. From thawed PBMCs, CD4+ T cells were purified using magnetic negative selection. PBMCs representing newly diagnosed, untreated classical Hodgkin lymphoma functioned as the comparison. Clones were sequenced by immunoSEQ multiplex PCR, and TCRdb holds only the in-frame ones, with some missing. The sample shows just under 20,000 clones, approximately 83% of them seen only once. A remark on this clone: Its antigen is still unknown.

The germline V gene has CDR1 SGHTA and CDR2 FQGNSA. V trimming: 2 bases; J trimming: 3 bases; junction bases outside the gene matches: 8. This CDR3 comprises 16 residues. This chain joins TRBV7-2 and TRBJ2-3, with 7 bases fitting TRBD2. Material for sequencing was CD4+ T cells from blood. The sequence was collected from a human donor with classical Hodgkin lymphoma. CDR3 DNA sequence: TGTGCCAGCAGCTTATCAGGAGCGGGAAGGACAGATACGCAGTATTTT. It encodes CASSLSGAGRTDTQYF.